The 10 T cell receptor beta chains given below trace back to one sample, sequenced in a study of neurological immune-mediated disorders. TCRdb used MiXCR to reprocess the 5' RACE reads, holding one entry per CDR3 protein. The sample holds approximately 52,000 distinct CDR3 sequences; around 3.1% are singletons and the top ten take over 5%. Source material: PBMCs. The receptor set was obtained from a middle-aged man with multiple sclerosis.

This clonotype was seen at least ten times. This chain uses TRBV5-1 with TRBJ2-6, with unresolved D. CDR1 is SGHRS and CDR2 is YFSETQ in the germline V gene. The ends were cut back, 0 bases at V and 0 bases at J, with 4 bases in the middle. The CDR3 totals 15 residues. The CDR3 is CASSLAGSGANVLTF. As DNA, the CDR3 is TGCGCCAGCAGCTTGGCGGGCTCTGGGGCCAACGTCCTGACTTTC.

This clonotype has at least ten counts. The genes are TRBV9 and TRBJ2-5, with D unresolved. Germline CDR1 reads SGDLS; CDR2 reads YYNGEE. The V gene lost 3 bases and the J gene lost 1 base, with 10 bases spanning the gap. CDR3 length: 14 amino acids. Here the CDR3 reads CASSAPGFQETQYF. The CDR3 region has the DNA TGTGCCAGCAGCGCCCCGGGCTTCCAAGAGACCCAGTACTTC.

Ten or more counts support this clonotype. The rearrangement links TRBV20-1 to TRBJ1-5; TRBD1 might be the D (5 bases). The CDR3 sequence is 14 residues long. The germline gives CDR1 DFQATT, CDR2 SNEGSKA (reference sequence). The V and J ends lost 1 base and 1 base respectively, with 8 bases between them. For the CDR3, the DNA is TGCAGTGCTAGAGCCGGGGGAAGCAATCAGCCCCAGCATTTT. Translated: CSARAGGSNQPQHF.

This clonotype was picked up many times. The chain links TRBV4-1 to TRBJ1-1; D uncertain. This CDR3 comprises 15 residues. The V end lost 5 bases, the J end lost 11 bases, and 24 bases lay between the germline ends. The germline CDR1 and CDR2 sequences are MGHRA and YSYEKL. CDR3 residues: CASSEPPGEPLLAFF. CDR3 nucleotides: TGCGCCAGCAGCGAACCACCAGGCGAACCCCTTCTGGCTTTCTTT.

This clonotype was found a few times. The rearrangement joins TRBV3-1 to TRBJ2-7; 7 bases map to TRBD1. V gave up 4 bases and J gave up 5 bases; unmatched junction bases: 11. The CDR3 runs to 15 residues. Germline CDR1 and CDR2: LGHDT and YNNKEL (reference sequence). The CDR3 spells CASSLLGTEDHEQYF. The CDR3 DNA is TGTGCCAGCAGCCTTTTAGGGACAGAGGACCACGAGCAGTACTTC.

This clonotype has at least ten counts. This sequence joins TRBV28 and TRBJ2-5, with 11 bases fitting TRBD2. J lost 5 bases, V lost 5 bases, and 10 bases had no gene match. The CDR3 has 16 amino acids. Germline values: CDR1 MDHEN, CDR2 SYDVKM. The CDR3 here is CASSTSRLAGRETQYF. The CDR3 coding sequence is TGTGCCAGCAGTACATCCCGACTAGCGGGAAGGGAGACCCAGTACTTC.

This clonotype was seen repeatedly, ten times or more. V and J are TRBV5-1 and TRBJ1-1, with D uncertain. Looked up from germline, CDR1 is SGHRS and CDR2 is YFSETQ. This CDR3 region has 14 residues. The V end was cut by 1 base, the J end by 3 bases, with 10 bases between. The CDR3 DNA follows: TGCGCCAGCAGCTTGAAAGGGCCGGACACTGAAGCTTTCTTT. It encodes CASSLKGPDTEAFF.

The chain combines TRBV6-2 or TRBV6-3 with TRBJ1-5; D is perhaps TRBD1 (5 bases). The germline V and J ends were trimmed by 2 bases and 0 bases, with 17 bases remaining between them. Germline V gives CDR1 MNHEY, CDR2 SVGEGT. This CDR3 region has 18 residues. CDR3 DNA sequence: TGTGCCAGCAGTTACAACCCTTCTAGGGGATATAGCAATCAGCCCCAGCATTTT. This encodes CASSYNPSRGYSNQPQHF.

This clonotype was counted ten times or more. CDR3 residues: CSANLPGQGSSGANVLTF. The DNA of the CDR3 is TGCAGCGCGAACTTACCGGGACAGGGAAGCTCTGGGGCCAACGTCCTGACTTTC. The rearrangement uses TRBV29-1 and TRBJ2-6, with 9 bases identical to TRBD1. The CDR3 has 18 residues. The V and J ends lost 7 bases and 0 bases, in that order; junction bases with no gene match: 13. The V gene's germline CDR1 is SQVTM and CDR2 ANQGSEA.

This clonotype was recorded many times. The V call is TRBV20-1, the J call TRBJ2-5, with TRBD1 identical over 7 bases. Trimming cost V 6 bases and J 5 bases; bases outside gene matches: 12. The germline V gene encodes CDR1 DFQATT and CDR2 SNEGSKA (reference sequence). The CDR3 is 14 residues long. CDR3 amino acids: CSATARGGWETQYF. The CDR3 nucleotides read TGCAGTGCCACTGCCCGAGGGGGCTGGGAGACCCAGTACTTC.